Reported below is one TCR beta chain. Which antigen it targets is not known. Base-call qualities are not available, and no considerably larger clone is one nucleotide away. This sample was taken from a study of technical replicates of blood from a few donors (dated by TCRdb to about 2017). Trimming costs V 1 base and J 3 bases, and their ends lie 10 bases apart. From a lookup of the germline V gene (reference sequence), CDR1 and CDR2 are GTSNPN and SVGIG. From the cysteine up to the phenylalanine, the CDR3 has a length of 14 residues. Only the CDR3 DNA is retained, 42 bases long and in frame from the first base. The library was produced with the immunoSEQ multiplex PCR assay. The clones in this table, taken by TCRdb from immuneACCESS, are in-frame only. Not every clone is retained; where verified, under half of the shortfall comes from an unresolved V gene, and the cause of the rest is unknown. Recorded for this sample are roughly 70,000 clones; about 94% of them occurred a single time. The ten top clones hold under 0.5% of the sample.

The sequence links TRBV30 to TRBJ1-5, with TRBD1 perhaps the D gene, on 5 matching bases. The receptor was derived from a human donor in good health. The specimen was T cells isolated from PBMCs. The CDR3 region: CAWSEDTFNQPQHF. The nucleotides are TGTGCCTGGAGTGAGGACACCTTCAATCAGCCCCAGCATTTT.